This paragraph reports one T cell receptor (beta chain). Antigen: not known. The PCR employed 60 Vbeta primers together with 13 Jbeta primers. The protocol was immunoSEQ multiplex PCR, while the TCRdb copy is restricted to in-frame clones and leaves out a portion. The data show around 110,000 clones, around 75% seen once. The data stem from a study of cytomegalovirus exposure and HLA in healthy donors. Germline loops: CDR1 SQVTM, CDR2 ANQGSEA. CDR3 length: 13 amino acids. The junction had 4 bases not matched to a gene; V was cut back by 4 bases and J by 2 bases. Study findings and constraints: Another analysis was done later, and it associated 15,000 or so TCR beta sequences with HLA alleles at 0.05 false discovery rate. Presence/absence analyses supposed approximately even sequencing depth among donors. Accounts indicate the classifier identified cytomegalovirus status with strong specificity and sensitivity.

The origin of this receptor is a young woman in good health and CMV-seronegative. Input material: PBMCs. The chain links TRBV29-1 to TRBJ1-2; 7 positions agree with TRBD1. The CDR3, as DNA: TGCAGCGTTGTTCCAGGGGGAAACTATGGCTACACCTTC. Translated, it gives CSVVPGGNYGYTF.